This passage covers 8 T cell receptor beta chains from one sample sequenced in a study of T cells in Graves' hyperthyroidism and ophthalmopathy. The investigators amplified TCR beta CDR3 regions from RNA transcripts. With the HTBI primer set, the TCR CDR3 went through a first round of RT-PCR. Using its own MiXCR run on the multiplex PCR reads, TCRdb lists one record per CDR3 protein. The data show more than 450,000 distinct CDR3 sequences, approximately 20% seen once. Source material: blood. The receptors originated from a man in his forties or fifties with Graves' ophthalmopathy.

This clonotype was picked up a small number of times. The V gene is TRBV5-1, the J gene TRBJ1-6; 8 bases line up with TRBD1. Germline V gives CDR1 SGHRS, CDR2 YFSETQ. The CDR3 has 15 residues. With 5 bases clipped from V and 6 bases from J, the junction kept 7 bases outside the gene matches. CDR3: CASSLTGVTNSPLHF. CDR3 DNA: TGCGCCAGCAGTTTGACAGGGGTCACTAATTCACCCCTCCACTTT. The variable domain in full, completed from reference TRBV5-1 and TRBJ1-6, reads KAGVTQTPRYLIKTRGQQVTLSCSPISGHRSVSWYQQTPGQGLQFLFEYFSETQRNKGNFPGRFSGRQFSNSRSEMNVSTLELGDSALYLCASSLTGVTNSPLHFGNGTRLTVT.

This rearrangement joins TRBV12-5 to TRBJ1-1; D possibly corresponds to TRBD1 (6 bases). Trimming removed 6 bases at V and 6 bases at J, with 14 bases between. This CDR3 spans 13 amino acids. Germline V gene sequence: CDR1 LGHNT, CDR2 FRNRAP. The CDR3 DNA is TGTGCTAGTGGCCTAAGGGGGTCGTCTGAAGCTTTCTTT. It codes for CASGLRGSSEAFF.

At least ten counts were recorded for this clonotype. This sequence joins TRBV30 and TRBJ1-2; D is unresolved. Germline V gene data show CDR1 as GTSNPN and CDR2 as SVGIG (reference sequence). V was clipped by 1 base and J by 2 bases, with 8 bases between them. The CDR3 extends over 13 amino acids. The CDR3 region has the DNA TGTGCCTGGAGTGGGTTAGGGAACTATGGCTACACCTTC. This codes for CAWSGLGNYGYTF.

This chain connects TRBV12-3 or TRBV12-4 to TRBJ2-2, with D possibly TRBD1 on 5 matching bases. V lost 6 bases, J lost 5 bases, and 16 bases lay in between. The CDR3 length is 15 residues. The CDR3, as DNA: TGTGCCAGCAGCCCTTTGGGGCCGAGGACCGGGGAGCTGTTTTTT. Its protein product is CASSPLGPRTGELFF.

There are many counts of this clonotype. V gene TRBV7-8 combines with J gene TRBJ2-1; a weak D match, TRBD1 (5 bases). The CDR3 loop spans 13 amino acids. Germline V gene data show CDR1 as SGHVS and CDR2 as FQNEAQ. V was trimmed by 3 bases and J by 4 bases, leaving 7 bases between them. CDR3 loop: CASSFAGYNEQFF. The CDR3 DNA follows: TGTGCCAGCAGCTTCGCAGGGTACAATGAGCAGTTCTTC. The full variable domain, its missing parts supplied by reference TRBV7-8 and TRBJ2-1, is GAGVSQSPRYKVAKRGQDVALRCDPISGHVSLFWYQQALGQGPEFLTYFQNEAQLDKSGLPSDRFFAERPEGSVSTLKIQRTQQEDSAVYLCASSFAGYNEQFFGPGTRLTVL.

The chain uses TRBV7-9 and TRBJ2-1; no clear D gene. The CDR3 spans 14 residues. Germline lookup yields CDR1 SEHNR and CDR2 FQNEAQ (reference sequence). V was trimmed by 3 bases and J by 9 bases, leaving 15 bases between them. CDR3 region: CASSFLQSNGEQFF. The CDR3 DNA sequence: TGTGCCAGCAGCTTCTTACAGTCAAACGGTGAGCAGTTCTTC.

The chain is built from TRBV5-1 and TRBJ2-3; 14 nucleotides agree with TRBD2. V was clipped by 5 bases and J by 2 bases; unmatched bases: 7. Germline values: CDR1 SGHRS, CDR2 YFSETQ. CDR3 length: 17 residues. In DNA form, the CDR3 reads TGCGCCAGCAGTCCCGGGACTAGCGGGGGATACACAGATACGCAGTATTTT. Protein sequence: CASSPGTSGGYTDTQYF.

This clonotype was detected only a few times. The V gene is TRBV9, the J gene TRBJ1-4; a weak D match, TRBD1 (5 bases). Looked up from germline, CDR1 is SGDLS and CDR2 is YYNGEE. The germline V and J ends were trimmed by 4 bases and 8 bases, with 18 bases remaining between them. This CDR3 has 15 residues. DNA of the CDR3: TGTGCCAGCAGCCCCTCCCTGGGGGATCGGGAAAAACTGTTTTTT. Protein product: CASSPSLGDREKLFF. The variable domain in full, with the rest retrieved from reference TRBV9 and TRBJ1-4, is DSGVTQTPKHLITATGQRVTLRCSPRSGDLSVYWYQQSLDQGLQFLIQYYNGEERAKGNILERFSAQQFPDLHSELNLSSLELGDSALYFCASSPSLGDREKLFFGSGTQLSVL.